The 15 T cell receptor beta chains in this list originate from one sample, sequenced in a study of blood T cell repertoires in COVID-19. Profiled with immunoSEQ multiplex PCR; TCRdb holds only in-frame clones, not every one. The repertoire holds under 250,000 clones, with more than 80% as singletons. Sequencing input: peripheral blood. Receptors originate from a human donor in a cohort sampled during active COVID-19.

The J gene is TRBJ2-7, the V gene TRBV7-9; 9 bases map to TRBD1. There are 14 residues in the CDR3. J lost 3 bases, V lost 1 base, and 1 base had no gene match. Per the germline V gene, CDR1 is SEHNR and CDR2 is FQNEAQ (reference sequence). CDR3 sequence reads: CASSLGGQGYEQYF. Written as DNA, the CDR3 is TGTGCCAGCAGCTTAGGGGGACAGGGCTACGAGCAGTACTTC.

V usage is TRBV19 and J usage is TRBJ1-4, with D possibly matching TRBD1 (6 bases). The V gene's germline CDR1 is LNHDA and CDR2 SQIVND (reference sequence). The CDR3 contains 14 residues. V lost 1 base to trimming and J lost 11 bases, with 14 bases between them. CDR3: CASSIARGLAKLFF. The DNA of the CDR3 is TGTGCCAGTAGTATAGCCAGGGGTCTCGCGAAACTGTTTTTT.

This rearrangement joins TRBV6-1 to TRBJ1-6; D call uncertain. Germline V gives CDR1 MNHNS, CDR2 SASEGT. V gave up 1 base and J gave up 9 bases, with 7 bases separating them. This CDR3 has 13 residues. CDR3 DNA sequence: TGTGCCAGCAGTGAAGAACGGGGTTCACCCCTCCACTTT. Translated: CASSEERGSPLHF.

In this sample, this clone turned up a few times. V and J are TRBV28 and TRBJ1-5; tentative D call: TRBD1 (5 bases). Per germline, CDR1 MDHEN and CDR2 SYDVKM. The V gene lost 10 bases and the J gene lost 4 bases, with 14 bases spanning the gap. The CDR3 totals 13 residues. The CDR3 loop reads CAIAFQGNQPQHF. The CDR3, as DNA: TGTGCCATCGCTTTCCAGGGAAATCAGCCCCAGCATTTT.

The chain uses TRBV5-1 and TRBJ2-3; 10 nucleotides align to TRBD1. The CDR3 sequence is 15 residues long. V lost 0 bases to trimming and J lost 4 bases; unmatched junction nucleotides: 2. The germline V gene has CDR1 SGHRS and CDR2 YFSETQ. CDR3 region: CASSLGTGGSDTQYF. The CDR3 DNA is TGCGCCAGCAGCTTGGGGACAGGGGGTTCAGATACGCAGTATTTT. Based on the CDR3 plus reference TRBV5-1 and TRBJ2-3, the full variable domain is KAGVTQTPRYLIKTRGQQVTLSCSPISGHRSVSWYQQTPGQGLQFLFEYFSETQRNKGNFPGRFSGRQFSNSRSEMNVSTLELGDSALYLCASSLGTGGSDTQYFGPGTRLTVL.

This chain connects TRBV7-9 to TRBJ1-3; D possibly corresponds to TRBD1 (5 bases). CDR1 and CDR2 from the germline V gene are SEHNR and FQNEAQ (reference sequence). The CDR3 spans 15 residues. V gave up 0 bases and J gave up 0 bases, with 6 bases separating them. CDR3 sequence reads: CASSLAGGSGNTIYF. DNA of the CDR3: TGTGCCAGCAGCTTAGCGGGGGGCTCTGGAAACACCATATATTTT.

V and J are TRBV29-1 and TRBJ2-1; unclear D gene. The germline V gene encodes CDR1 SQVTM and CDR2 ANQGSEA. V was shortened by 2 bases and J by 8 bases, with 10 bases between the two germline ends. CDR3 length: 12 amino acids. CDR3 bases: TGCAGCGTTGAATCCAGCGTCTATGAGCAGTTCTTC. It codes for CSVESSVYEQFF.

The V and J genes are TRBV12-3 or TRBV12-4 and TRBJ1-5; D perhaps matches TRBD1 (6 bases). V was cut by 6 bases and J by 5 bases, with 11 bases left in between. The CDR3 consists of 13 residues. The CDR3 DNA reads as TGTGCCAGCAGCCCTACAGGGTATCAGCCCCAGCATTTT. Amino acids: CASSPTGYQPQHF.

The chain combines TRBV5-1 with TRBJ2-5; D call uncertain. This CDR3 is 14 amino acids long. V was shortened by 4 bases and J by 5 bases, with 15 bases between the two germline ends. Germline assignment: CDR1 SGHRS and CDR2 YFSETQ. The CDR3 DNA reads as TGCGCCAGCAGCCAACAACAGCCTGGCGAGACCCAGTACTTC. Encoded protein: CASSQQQPGETQYF.

The chain's CDR3 is CAWSLATQAFF. CDR3 coding DNA: TGTGCCTGGTCCCTCGCTACTCAAGCTTTCTTT. This rearrangement joins TRBV30 to TRBJ1-1, with no clear D. V dropped 5 bases and J dropped 9 bases, with 13 bases sitting between them. Germline CDR1 reads GTSNPN; CDR2 reads SVGIG (reference sequence). This CDR3 has 11 residues.

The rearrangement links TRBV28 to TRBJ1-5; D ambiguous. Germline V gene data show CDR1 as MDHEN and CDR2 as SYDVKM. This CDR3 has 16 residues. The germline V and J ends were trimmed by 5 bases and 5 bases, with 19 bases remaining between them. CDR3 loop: CASSISQVKPYQPQHF. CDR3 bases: TGTGCCAGCAGTATATCCCAGGTCAAACCCTATCAGCCCCAGCATTTT.

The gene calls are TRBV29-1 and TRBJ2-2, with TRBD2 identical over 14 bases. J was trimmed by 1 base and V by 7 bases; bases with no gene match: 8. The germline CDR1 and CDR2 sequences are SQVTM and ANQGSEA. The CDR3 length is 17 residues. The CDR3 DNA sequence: TGCAGCGCCCAGGGGACTAGCGGGGGCCAGAACACCGGGGAGCTGTTTTTT. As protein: CSAQGTSGGQNTGELFF.

CDR3 sequence: CASSIDYSSGTYSEQFF. In nucleotides, the CDR3 is TGTGCCAGTAGTATAGATTATTCTAGCGGGACGTATAGTGAGCAGTTCTTC. V usage is TRBV19 and J usage is TRBJ2-1, with 9 bases identical to TRBD2. The CDR3 length is 17 residues. Germline V gene data show CDR1 as LNHDA and CDR2 as SQIVND (reference sequence). The V and J ends lost 0 bases and 9 bases, in that order; junction bases with no gene match: 12.

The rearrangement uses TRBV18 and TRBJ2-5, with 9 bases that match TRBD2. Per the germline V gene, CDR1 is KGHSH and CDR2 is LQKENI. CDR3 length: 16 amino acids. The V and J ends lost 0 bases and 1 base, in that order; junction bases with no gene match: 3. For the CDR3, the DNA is TGTGCCAGCTCACCACCAGCGGGGGGCCTCCAAGAGACCCAGTACTTC. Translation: CASSPPAGGLQETQYF.

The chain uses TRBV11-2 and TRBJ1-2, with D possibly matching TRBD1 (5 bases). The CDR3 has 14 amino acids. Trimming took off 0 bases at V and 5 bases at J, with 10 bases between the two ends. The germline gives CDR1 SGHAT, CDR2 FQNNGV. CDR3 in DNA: TGTGCCAGCAGCTTAGACCCCAGGGTGTATGGCTACACCTTC. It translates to CASSLDPRVYGYTF.